The rows below give T cell receptor beta chains drawn from one sample of a study of cytomegalovirus exposure and HLA in healthy donors. Clones were sequenced by immunoSEQ multiplex PCR, and TCRdb holds only the in-frame ones, with some missing. The table includes some 200,000 clones, approximately 83% detected once. The sample was PBMCs. The receptor set was obtained from a boy younger than 10 in good health and CMV-seronegative. The CDR3 runs from the conserved cysteine through the conserved F or W. A D gene is named only where the DNA matches it firmly. Only some rows state a clone size, as once, few, many or a class for expanded clones.

d_call	v_call	j_call	clone_size	cdr3_nt	cdr3_aa
-	TRBV11-2	TRBJ2-7	few	TGTGCCAGCAGCTTAGTGAAGGGGTCGAGGGAGCAGTACTTC	CASSLVKGSREQYF
-	TRBV11-3	TRBJ2-5	-	TGTGCCAGCAGCTTAGGAAAGACTAGTCGTGAGACCCAGTACTTC	CASSLGKTSRETQYF
TRBD2	TRBV19	TRBJ2-6	-	TGTGCCAGCAACCCGGGGGCGGGAGGGCCCTCGGGTGGGGCCAACGTCCTGACTTTC	CASNPGAGGPSGGANVLTF
-	TRBV5-4	TRBJ2-2	-	TGTGCCAGCAGCCCCGGGACTCCCTCCCCCGGGGAGCTGTTTTTT	CASSPGTPSPGELFF
-	TRBV12-2	TRBJ1-5	-	TGTGCAAGTCGCCGCGAGCAGGGTGGGCGGCAGAGCAATCAGCCCCAGCATTTT	CASRREQGGRQSNQPQHF
-	TRBV18	TRBJ2-7	-	TGTGCCAGCTCACCATGGCCAGGGGACCTTTACGAGCAGTACTTC	CASSPWPGDLYEQYF
-	TRBV9	TRBJ2-3	-	TGTGCCAGCAGCGTCGGCGGAGCGAGCACAGATACGCAGTATTTT	CASSVGGASTDTQYF
TRBD2	TRBV10-3	TRBJ2-3	-	TGTGCCATCAGCCAAACCTTAGCGGGGGGGCAAAGCACAGATACGCAGTATTTT	CAISQTLAGGQSTDTQYF
-	TRBV29-1	TRBJ1-2	-	TGCAGCGTTGTGTACGCAGAAACTAACTATGGCTACACCTTC	CSVVYAETNYGYTF
-	TRBV19	TRBJ2-6	-	TGTGCCAGTAGTCCCCCAACAGGGTTCAGCTCTGGGGCCAACGTCCTGACTTTC	CASSPPTGFSSGANVLTF
-	TRBV29-1	TRBJ2-7	-	TGCAGCGTTGAAGTAGGGGGACGGGACGAGCAGTACTTC	CSVEVGGRDEQYF
TRBD1	TRBV25-1	TRBJ2-7	-	TGTGCCAGCAGTGGGACAGGGGAACTCTACGAGCAGTACTTC	CASSGTGELYEQYF
-	TRBV7-2	TRBJ1-2	-	TGTGCCAGCAGCTTAGGCGGCCGACGGGACTATGGCTACACCTTC	CASSLGGRRDYGYTF
TRBD1	TRBV29-1	TRBJ1-5	-	TGCAGCGTCAGGACAGGGTCCAATCAGCCCCAGCATTTT	CSVRTGSNQPQHF
-	TRBV6-5	TRBJ2-1	-	TGTGCCAGCAGTTACTCGGGAGCCCGCAATGAGCAGTTCTTC	CASSYSGARNEQFF
-	TRBV7-7	TRBJ2-1	-	TGTGCTAGCAGCCCCTCCAGCGCGAGCTCCTACAATGAGCAGTTCTTC	CASSPSSASSYNEQFF
TRBD1	TRBV9	TRBJ2-3	-	TGTGCCAGCAGCGCGGACAGGGAGTCCACAGATACGCAGTATTTT	CASSADRESTDTQYF
-	TRBV30	TRBJ1-6	-	TGTGCCTGGACCCTGGGGGGGGGAAGTTCACCCCTCCACTTT	CAWTLGGGSSPLHF
TRBD1	TRBV10-2	TRBJ2-7	-	TGCGCCAGCAGTGAGACAGGGGCATTCTACGAGCAGTACTTC	CASSETGAFYEQYF
-	TRBV9	TRBJ1-1	-	TGTGCCAGCAGCGTAGTACAAAACACTGAAGCTTTCTTT	CASSVVQNTEAFF
TRBD2	TRBV6-6	TRBJ2-7	once	TGTGCCAGCAGTTCAGCGGGAGTGAACGAGCAGTACTTC	CASSSAGVNEQYF
TRBD1	TRBV5-1	TRBJ2-2	-	TGCGCCAGCAGCCGACAGGGGGCCGACACCGGGGAGCTGTTTTTT	CASSRQGADTGELFF
TRBD1	TRBV2	TRBJ1-2	-	TGTGCCAGCGGAAAACGACAGGGAGGCTACACCTTC	CASGKRQGGYTF
-	TRBV30	TRBJ2-7	-	TGTGCCTGGAGTGTTAGCTACGAGCAGTACTTC	CAWSVSYEQYF
TRBD1	TRBV19	TRBJ2-3	-	TGTGCCAGTAGTACGGACAGGTCTGATGATACGCAGTATTTT	CASSTDRSDDTQYF
TRBD2	TRBV7-6	TRBJ2-7	-	TGTGCCAGCAGCTTAAAACTAGCGGGAGCCCACGAGCAGTACTTC	CASSLKLAGAHEQYF
-	TRBV6-1	TRBJ2-2	-	TGTGCCAGCAGTCATGCGACAGGGAACACCGGGGAGCTGTTTTTT	CASSHATGNTGELFF
TRBD1	TRBV7-2	TRBJ2-7	-	TGTGCCAGCAGCGTCCGCCGTACAGGGGGCGACGAGCAGTACTTC	CASSVRRTGGDEQYF
-	TRBV11-2	TRBJ2-3	-	TGTGCCAGCAGCCTGGGACATCGAGATACGCAGTATTTT	CASSLGHRDTQYF
-	TRBV9	TRBJ2-3	-	TGTGCCAGCAGCGTCCGGCTAGCAGATACGCAGTATTTT	CASSVRLADTQYF
TRBD1	TRBV27	TRBJ2-1	-	TGTGCCAGCAGGCTACAGGGGGCAGGGGAGCAGTTCTTC	CASRLQGAGEQFF
-	TRBV10-1	TRBJ2-3	-	TGCGCCAGCAGTGTCTCGAGCGGCACAGATACGCAGTATTTT	CASSVSSGTDTQYF
-	TRBV28	TRBJ2-7	-	TGTGCCAGCAAATCCAGCGCAACCTACGAGCAGTACTTC	CASKSSATYEQYF
-	TRBV9	TRBJ1-4	few	TGTGCCAGCAGCGGTTCGGGAAAACTGTTTTTT	CASSGSGKLFF
TRBD2	TRBV6-5	TRBJ2-7	-	TGTGCCAGCAGTTACTCGGGGGGGGGCTCCTACGAGCAGTACTTC	CASSYSGGGSYEQYF
-	TRBV5-6	TRBJ2-3	-	TGTGCCAGCAGCCCCGCACCACTAGCATTCATAGATACGCAGTATTTT	CASSPAPLAFIDTQYF
-	TRBV19	TRBJ1-1	few	TGTGCCAGTAGTATGAGGAACACTGAAGCTTTCTTT	CASSMRNTEAFF
TRBD1	TRBV7-9	TRBJ1-3	-	TGTGCCAGCAGCTACCGACAGGGACCGAGCTCTGGAAACACCATATATTTT	CASSYRQGPSSGNTIYF
TRBD2	TRBV15	TRBJ2-5	-	TGTGCCACCAGCAGAGGTAGCGGGGGCACCATACAAGAGACCCAGTACTTC	CATSRGSGGTIQETQYF
-	TRBV29-1	TRBJ1-5	-	TGCAGCGTAGCTGAAGGCACAGGGTCTCGTCAGCCCCAGCATTTT	CSVAEGTGSRQPQHF
-	TRBV25-1	TRBJ1-6	once	TGTGCCAGCAGTAGAGCCGTTTCCTATAATTCACCCCTCCACTTT	CASSRAVSYNSPLHF
TRBD2	TRBV6-5	TRBJ2-4	-	TGTGCCAGCAGTTACGGGGGGGGCATTCAGTACTTC	CASSYGGGIQYF
TRBD2	TRBV5-1	TRBJ2-3	-	TGCGCCAGCAGCTTCGAAACTAGCGGGCTGGCTAGCACAGATACGCAGTATTTT	CASSFETSGLASTDTQYF
TRBD1	TRBV5-8	TRBJ2-7	-	TGTGCCAGCAGCTCTTACAGGGGGCTCAACGAGCAGTACTTC	CASSSYRGLNEQYF
-	TRBV5-8	TRBJ2-5	-	TGTGCCAGCAGCTTGGATGCGGGTCGGGAGACCCAGTACTTC	CASSLDAGRETQYF
-	TRBV6-4	TRBJ2-1	-	TGTGCCAGCAGTGATAGGGTCGGGACTCCCCATAATCGGCAGTTCTTC	CASSDRVGTPHNRQFF
-	TRBV5-1	TRBJ2-1	few	TGCGCCAGCAGCCGTGGAGGGGTAAATGAGCAGTTCTTC	CASSRGGVNEQFF
-	TRBV12-5	TRBJ2-5	once	TGTGCTAGTGGTTTGGCCCCTCAGGGGAAAGAGACCCAGTACTTC	CASGLAPQGKETQYF
TRBD1	TRBV2	TRBJ1-5	-	TGTGCCAGCAGTGCCTTCGGGACAGGGGACGACAATCAGCCCCAGCATTTT	CASSAFGTGDDNQPQHF
TRBD1	TRBV7-3	TRBJ1-1	-	TGTGCCAGCAGCTTAAGGGGAGGGACAGGGGGCATATGGAACACTGAAGCTTTCTTT	CASSLRGGTGGIWNTEAFF
-	TRBV2	TRBJ2-1	-	TGTGCCAGCAGATTACTAGCCGACTCCTACAATGAGCAGTTCTTC	CASRLLADSYNEQFF
-	TRBV2	TRBJ1-4	-	TGTGCCAGCAGTGACAGGGCGTCGAATGAAAAACTGTTTTTT	CASSDRASNEKLFF
-	TRBV2	TRBJ1-2	once	TGTGCCAGCAGTGGACAGCCGGACTATGGCTACACCTTC	CASSGQPDYGYTF
-	TRBV11-2	TRBJ1-2	-	TGTGCCAGCAGCTCCCCCTCGGGGGGTTTGATCTATGGCTACACCTTC	CASSSPSGGLIYGYTF
-	TRBV9	TRBJ2-2	once	TGTGCCAGCAGCGTAGGCCCGGGGAAGAACACCGGGGAGCTGTTTTTT	CASSVGPGKNTGELFF